The clone carrying this TCR beta chain has only one observation. The source of the sample is a study of blood T cell repertoires in COVID-19. Study information: The samples span acute and convalescent COVID-19 from the United States, Italy and Spain. T cells, B-cell-depleted T cells, or PBMCs supplied cDNA or gDNA.

Per the original methods: Reference gene primer amplification in the assay estimated nucleated cell counts. Measured with immunoSEQ multiplex PCR; TCRdb has only the in-frame clones, and not every one. V and J calls and clone size follow that table, whereas D and trimming were derived from the DNA. The sample includes over 100,000 clones, approximately 80% of them seen just once. Looked up from germline, CDR1 is GTSNPN and CDR2 is SVGIG (reference sequence). The CDR3 runs 13 residues. V was shortened by 0 bases and J by 6 bases, with 10 bases between the two germline ends. Sequencing was carried out using peripheral blood. This clonotype originated in a woman aged 70-85 years with acute or convalescent COVID-19. This rearrangement joins TRBV30 to TRBJ2-3; D remains unclear. CDR3 in amino acids: CAWSVMATDTQYF. As DNA, the CDR3 is TGTGCCTGGAGTGTTATGGCCACCGATACGCAGTATTTT.